These 20 T cell receptor beta chains share one sample of origin, sequenced in a study of T-cell memory formation after mild COVID-19. TCRdb redid the calling of the 5' RACE reads with MiXCR, one entry per CDR3 protein. This table has about 360,000 distinct CDR3 sequences, over 10% appearing once. Material for sequencing was PBMCs or a T cell subset sorted from them (not recorded which). Source of these receptors: a man aged 18 to 35 who had mild COVID-19 (a few samples of this study predate the infection). Cell type and time point are not known.

This clonotype was seen a handful of times. The rearrangement links TRBV7-2 to TRBJ2-7, with D uncertain. The V gene lost 5 bases and the J gene lost 0 bases, with 11 bases spanning the gap. This CDR3 spans 14 amino acids. From germline, CDR1 is SGHTA and CDR2 FQGNSA. The chain's CDR3 is CASSPSRNSYEQYF. In DNA, the CDR3 is TGTGCCAGCAGCCCCTCGCGGAACTCCTACGAGCAGTACTTC. Full variable domain (missing parts from reference TRBV7-2 and TRBJ2-7): GAGVSQSPSNKVTEKGKDVELRCDPISGHTALYWYRQSLGQGLEFLIYFQGNSAPDKSGLPSDRFSAERTGGSVSTLTIQRTQQEDSAVYLCASSPSRNSYEQYFGPGTRLTVT.

This clonotype was detected a few times. The chain recombines TRBV4-3 with TRBJ1-1; unclear D gene. V lost 5 bases and J 1 base, leaving 11 bases between the germline ends. In germline, CDR1 is LGHNA, CDR2 YSLEER. This CDR3 is 14 amino acids long. The CDR3 sequence: CASSSHGANTEAFF. CDR3 nucleotides: TGCGCCAGCAGCAGCCACGGTGCGAACACTGAAGCTTTCTTT.

In this sample, this clonotype turned up a few times. The chain has TRBV7-6 and TRBJ2-7; unclear D gene. With 1 base removed from V and 5 bases from J, the gap between germline ends came to 9 bases. The CDR3 sequence is 13 residues long. The germline V gene has CDR1 SGHVS and CDR2 FNYEAQ. Written as DNA, the CDR3 is TGTGCCAGCAGCTTAGAGGGCTGGAACGAGCAGTACTTC. Its translation: CASSLEGWNEQYF.

In this sample, this clonotype turned up a few times. This chain joins TRBV12-3 or TRBV12-4 and TRBJ2-5; TRBD1 matches 8 bases. CDR3 size: 14 residues. Losses at the gene ends were 5 bases for V and 6 bases for J; bases not matched to a gene: 8. The chain's CDR3 is CASSHRGQEQTQYF. In DNA, the CDR3 is TGTGCCAGCAGTCACAGGGGACAGGAACAGACCCAGTACTTC.

This chain connects TRBV4-3 to TRBJ1-2; possible D gene TRBD1, 5 bases. The CDR3 spans 15 residues. In germline, CDR1 is LGHNA, CDR2 YSLEER. Trimming took 0 bases from V and 4 from J, leaving 12 bases between them. The CDR3 protein is CASSQEGVPSYGYTF. CDR3 in DNA: TGCGCCAGCAGCCAAGAGGGGGTGCCCAGCTATGGCTACACCTTC.

The rearrangement uses TRBV9 and TRBJ2-2; perhaps TRBD2 as D (6 bases). Trimming shortened V by 5 bases and J by 3 bases, and 11 bases separated the two germline ends. The CDR3 covers 14 residues. Germline CDR1 and CDR2: SGDLS and YYNGEE. This CDR3 is CASRSSGYTGELFF. In nucleotides, the CDR3 is TGTGCCAGCAGGAGCAGCGGGTACACCGGGGAGCTGTTTTTT.

The chain recombines TRBV10-3 with TRBJ2-3; a possible D gene is TRBD2 (7 bases). Between the trimmed V and J ends, which lost 9 bases and 5 bases, there was a span of 12 bases. The germline V gene has CDR1 ENHRY and CDR2 SYGVKD. There are 12 residues in the CDR3. The CDR3 loop is CAIGGAGDTQYF. CDR3 coding DNA: TGTGCCATTGGGGGGGCCGGAGATACGCAGTATTTT.

The chain uses TRBV7-2 and TRBJ1-5; D is possibly TRBD1 (6 bases). Germline V lookup: CDR1 SGHTA, CDR2 FQGNSA. Trimming shortened V by 5 bases and J by 4 bases, and 15 bases separated the two germline ends. The length of the CDR3 is 15 residues. CDR3 residues: CASSPEGGYNQPQHF. The CDR3 DNA is TGTGCCAGCAGCCCAGAGGGGGGCTATAATCAGCCCCAGCATTTT.

V gene TRBV9 combines with J gene TRBJ2-1; possibly TRBD2 for D (6 bases). The germline gives CDR1 SGDLS, CDR2 YYNGEE. The CDR3 is 12 residues long. Trimming shortened V by 3 bases and J by 10 bases, and 11 bases separated the two germline ends. The CDR3 sequence: CASSARAGEQFF. CDR3 coding DNA: TGTGCCAGCAGCGCACGTGCGGGGGAGCAGTTCTTC.

The V call is TRBV9, the J call TRBJ1-2; D gene uncertain. Germline CDR1 and CDR2: SGDLS and YYNGEE. The CDR3 consists of 13 residues. Trimming took off 0 bases at V and 6 bases at J, with 9 bases between the two ends. The CDR3 sequence is CASSVGGRDGYTF. CDR3 bases: TGTGCCAGCAGCGTAGGAGGGCGGGATGGCTACACCTTC.

The V call is TRBV7-2, the J call TRBJ1-1; maybe TRBD1 (6 bases). Germline V gives CDR1 SGHTA, CDR2 FQGNSA. This CDR3 spans 15 amino acids. Trimming took 5 bases from V and 3 from J, leaving 16 bases between them. The CDR3, as DNA: TGTGCCAGCAGCCCAACCCGGGGGCATCACACTGAAGCTTTCTTT. Encoded protein: CASSPTRGHHTEAFF.

This clonotype was counted between two and nine times. The chain is built from TRBV27 and TRBJ1-3; D remains unclear. Germline CDR1 is MNHEY and CDR2 is SMNVEV (reference sequence). V was cut by 4 bases and J by 0 bases, with 7 bases left in between. The CDR3 is made up of 14 amino acids. The CDR3 bases are TGTGCCAGCAGTTCCCCGAACTCTGGAAACACCATATATTTT. Its translation: CASSSPNSGNTIYF.

CDR3 DNA sequence: TGTGCCAGCAGCAGGGACAGGGGAAAAAAGACCCAGTACTTC. This encodes CASSRDRGKKTQYF. The chain links TRBV12-3 or TRBV12-4 to TRBJ2-5; 10 bases line up with TRBD1. V shed 6 bases, J shed 6 bases, and the junction held 7 bases outside the gene matches. The CDR3 sequence is 14 residues long.

This clonotype was detected ten times or more. The V and J genes are TRBV4-1 and TRBJ2-3; 7 bases match TRBD2. The J segment lost 6 bases and the V segment lost 0 bases, leaving 6 bases of the junction unmatched. The CDR3 spans 15 residues. Germline loops: CDR1 MGHRA, CDR2 YSYEKL. The CDR3 nucleotides read TGCGCCAGCAGCCAAGAATTGACTAGCCAGGATACGCAGTATTTT. Translated, it gives CASSQELTSQDTQYF.

This clonotype was picked up a small number of times. V usage is TRBV18 and J usage is TRBJ1-1; the match to TRBD1 covers 7 bases. Germline CDR1 reads KGHSH; CDR2 reads LQKENI. This CDR3 is built from 14 residues. Trimming cost V 2 bases and J 1 base; bases outside gene matches: 1. The CDR3 DNA sequence: TGTGCCAGCTCACCATGGACAGGGAACACTGAAGCTTTCTTT. This encodes CASSPWTGNTEAFF.

This clonotype was counted only a few times. This rearrangement joins TRBV5-1 to TRBJ2-4; 7 bases map to TRBD1. Germline CDR1 SGHRS, CDR2 YFSETQ. V trimming: 0 bases; J trimming: 2 bases; junction bases outside the gene matches: 5. CDR3 length equals 16 residues. CDR3 sequence (DNA): TGCGCCAGCAGCTTGGAGGGGGCCGGATCCAAAAACATTCAGTACTTC. Its translation: CASSLEGAGSKNIQYF.

The chain has TRBV6-5 and TRBJ2-7; 8 bases agree with TRBD1. V shed 5 bases, J shed 1 base, and the junction held 7 bases outside the gene matches. The CDR3 contains 15 residues. Looked up from germline, CDR1 is MNHEY and CDR2 is SVGAGI. In nucleotides, the CDR3 is TGTGCCAGCAGTAACACAGGGGGACAATCCTACGAGCAGTACTTC. Its translation: CASSNTGGQSYEQYF.

The rearrangement joins TRBV7-9 to TRBJ2-2; D not resolved. This CDR3 has 14 amino acids. The V and J ends lost 3 bases and 6 bases respectively, with 11 bases between them. CDR1 is SEHNR and CDR2 is FQNEAQ in the germline V gene (reference sequence). CDR3 residues: CASSFSVVPGELFF. The CDR3 coding sequence is TGTGCCAGCAGCTTCTCGGTGGTACCCGGGGAGCTGTTTTTT.

The rearrangement uses TRBV9 and TRBJ1-1, with 7 bases identical to TRBD1. Germline CDR1 is SGDLS and CDR2 is YYNGEE. The junction had 10 bases not matched to a gene; V was cut back by 3 bases and J by 2 bases. This CDR3 has 16 amino acids. Written as DNA, the CDR3 is TGTGCCAGCAGCGAAAACCCGGGACAGCCTAACACTGAAGCTTTCTTT. It encodes CASSENPGQPNTEAFF.

The chain combines TRBV29-1 with TRBJ1-2, with 7 bases lining up with TRBD1. CDR3 size: 13 residues. Germline V lookup: CDR1 SQVTM, CDR2 ANQGSEA. With 5 bases clipped from V and 6 bases from J, the junction kept 9 bases outside the gene matches. This chain's CDR3 is CSVQQGGGHGYTF. The CDR3 bases are TGCAGCGTTCAACAGGGAGGGGGCCATGGCTACACCTTC.